What follows describes a single TCR beta chain. Sequenced by immunoSEQ multiplex PCR; TCRdb stores in-frame clones only, minus some. The sample contains about 1.4 million clones, roughly 96% of which appear only once. Germline V lookup: CDR1 MNHEY, CDR2 SMNVEV (reference sequence). The CDR3 runs 15 residues. Trimming cost V 3 bases and J 4 bases, with 15 bases left between them. This sample is part of a study of shared clonotypes between healthy human individuals. The sample taken for sequencing was naive CD4+ T cells sorted from blood. Specified subset: CD45RA+ positively selected. This TCR derives from a man aged 25 to 40 in good health. The gene calls are TRBV27 and TRBJ1-1, with D possibly TRBD1 on 5 matching bases. The chain's CDR3 is CASSLGQGRRTEAFF. The CDR3 DNA follows: TGTGCCAGCAGTTTGGGGCAGGGTAGGCGCACTGAAGCTTTCTTT.